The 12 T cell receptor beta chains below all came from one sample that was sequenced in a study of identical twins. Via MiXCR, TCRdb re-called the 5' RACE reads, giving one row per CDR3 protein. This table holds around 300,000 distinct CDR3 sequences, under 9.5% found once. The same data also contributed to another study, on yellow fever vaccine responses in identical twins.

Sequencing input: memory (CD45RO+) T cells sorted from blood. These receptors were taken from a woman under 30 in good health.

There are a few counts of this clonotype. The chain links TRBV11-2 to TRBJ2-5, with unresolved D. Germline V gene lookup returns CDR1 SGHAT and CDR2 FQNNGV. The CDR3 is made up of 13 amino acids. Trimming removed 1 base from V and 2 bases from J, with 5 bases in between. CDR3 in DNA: TGTGCCAGCAGCTTAGGTAAACAAGAGACCCAGTACTTC. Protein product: CASSLGKQETQYF. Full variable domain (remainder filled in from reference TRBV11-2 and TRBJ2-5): EAGVAQSPRYKIIEKRQSVAFWCNPISGHATLYWYQQILGQGPKLLIQFQNNGVVDDSQLPKDRFSAERLKGVDSTLKIQPAKLEDSAVYLCASSLGKQETQYFGPGTRLLVL.

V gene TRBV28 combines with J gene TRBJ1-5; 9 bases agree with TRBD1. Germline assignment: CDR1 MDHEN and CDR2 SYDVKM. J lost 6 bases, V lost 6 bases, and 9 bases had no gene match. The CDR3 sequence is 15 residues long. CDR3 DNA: TGTGCCAGCAGCCCTGGGACAGGGCGAAGTCAGCCCCAGCATTTT. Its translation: CASSPGTGRSQPQHF. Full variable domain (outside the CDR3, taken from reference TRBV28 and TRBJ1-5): DVKVTQSSRYLVKRTGEKVFLECVQDMDHENMFWYRQDPGLGLRLIYFSYDVKMKEKGDIPEGYSVSREKKERFSLILESASTNQTSMYLCASSPGTGRSQPQHFGDGTRLSIL.

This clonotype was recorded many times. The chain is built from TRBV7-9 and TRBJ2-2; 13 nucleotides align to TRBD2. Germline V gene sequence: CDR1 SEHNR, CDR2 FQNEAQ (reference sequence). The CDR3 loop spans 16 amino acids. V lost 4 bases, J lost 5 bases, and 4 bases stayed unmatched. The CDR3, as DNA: TGTGCCAGCAGCTCTGGACTAGCGGGAGAGACCGGGGAGCTGTTTTTT. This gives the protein CASSSGLAGETGELFF. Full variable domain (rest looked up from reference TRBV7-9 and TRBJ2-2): DTGVSQNPRHKITKRGQNVTFRCDPISEHNRLYWYRQTLGQGPEFLTYFQNEAQLEKSRLLSDRFSAERPKGSFSTLEIQRTEQGDSAMYLCASSSGLAGETGELFFGEGSRLTVL.

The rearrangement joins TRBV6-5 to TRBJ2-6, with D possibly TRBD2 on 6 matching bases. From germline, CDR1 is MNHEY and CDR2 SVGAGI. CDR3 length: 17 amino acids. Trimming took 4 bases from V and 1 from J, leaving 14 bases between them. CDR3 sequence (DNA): TGTGCCAGCAGTTCCCAGGGAGGTTTGTCTGGGGCCAACGTCCTGACTTTC. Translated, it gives CASSSQGGLSGANVLTF.

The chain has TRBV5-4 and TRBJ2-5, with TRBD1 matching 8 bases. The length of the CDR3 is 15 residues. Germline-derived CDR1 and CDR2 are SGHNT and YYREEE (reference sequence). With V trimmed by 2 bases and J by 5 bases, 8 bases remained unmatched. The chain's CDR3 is CASSFGQGLSETQYF. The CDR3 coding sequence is TGTGCCAGCAGCTTTGGACAGGGTCTTTCGGAGACCCAGTACTTC.

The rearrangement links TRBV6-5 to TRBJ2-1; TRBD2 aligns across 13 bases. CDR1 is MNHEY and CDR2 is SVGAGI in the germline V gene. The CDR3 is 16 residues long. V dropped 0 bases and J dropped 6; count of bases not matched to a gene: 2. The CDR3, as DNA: TGTGCCAGCAGTTACTCACTAGCGGGGGGGCCCAATGAGCAGTTCTTC. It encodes CASSYSLAGGPNEQFF.

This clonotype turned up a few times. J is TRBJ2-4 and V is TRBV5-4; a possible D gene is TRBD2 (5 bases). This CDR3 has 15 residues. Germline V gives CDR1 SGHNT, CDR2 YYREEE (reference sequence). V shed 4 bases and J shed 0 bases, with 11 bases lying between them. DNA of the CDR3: TGTGCCAGCAGCCCAGGAGGAACAGCCAAAAACATTCAGTACTTC. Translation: CASSPGGTAKNIQYF. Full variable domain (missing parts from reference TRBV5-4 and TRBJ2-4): ETGVTQSPTHLIKTRGQQVTLRCSSQSGHNTVSWYQQALGQGPQFIFQYYREEENGRGNFPPRFSGLQFPNYSSELNVNALELDDSALYLCASSPGGTAKNIQYFGAGTRLSVL.

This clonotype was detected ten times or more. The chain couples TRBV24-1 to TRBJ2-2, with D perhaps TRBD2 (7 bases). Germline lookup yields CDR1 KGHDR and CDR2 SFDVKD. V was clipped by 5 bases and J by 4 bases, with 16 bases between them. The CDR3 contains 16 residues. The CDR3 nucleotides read TGTGCCACCAGTGTGGGGGGGGCCCCTTCCACCGGGGAGCTGTTTTTT. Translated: CATSVGGAPSTGELFF.

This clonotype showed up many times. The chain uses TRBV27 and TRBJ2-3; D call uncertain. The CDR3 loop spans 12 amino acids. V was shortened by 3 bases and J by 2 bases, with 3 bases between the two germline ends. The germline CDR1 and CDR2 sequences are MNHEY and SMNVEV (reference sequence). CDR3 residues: CASSFLTDTQYF. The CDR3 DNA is TGTGCCAGCAGTTTCCTCACAGATACGCAGTATTTT.

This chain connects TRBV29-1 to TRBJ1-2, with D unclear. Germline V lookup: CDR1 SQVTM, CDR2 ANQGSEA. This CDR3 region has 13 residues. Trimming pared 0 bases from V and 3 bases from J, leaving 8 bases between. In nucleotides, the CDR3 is TGCAGCGTTGAAGACAGGCGGCACTATGGCTACACCTTC. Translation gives CSVEDRRHYGYTF. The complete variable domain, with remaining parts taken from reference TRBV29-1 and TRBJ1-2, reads SAVISQKPSRDICQRGTSLTIQCQVDSQVTMMFWYRQQPGQSLTLIATANQGSEATYESGFVIDKFPISRPNLTFSTLTVSNMSPEDSSIYLCSVEDRRHYGYTFGSGTRLTVV.

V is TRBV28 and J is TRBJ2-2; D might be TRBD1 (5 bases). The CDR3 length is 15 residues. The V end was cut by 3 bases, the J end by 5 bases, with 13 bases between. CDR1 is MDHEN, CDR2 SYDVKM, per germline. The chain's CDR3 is CASSLGQGTTGELFF. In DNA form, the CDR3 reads TGTGCCAGCAGTTTGGGCCAGGGCACAACCGGGGAGCTGTTTTTT.

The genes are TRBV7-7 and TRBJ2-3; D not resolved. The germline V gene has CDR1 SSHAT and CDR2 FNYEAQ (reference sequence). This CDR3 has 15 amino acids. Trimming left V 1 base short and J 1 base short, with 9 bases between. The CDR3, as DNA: TGTGCCAGCAGCTTAGGGAGTAGCCGCACAGATACGCAGTATTTT. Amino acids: CASSLGSSRTDTQYF.